A single sample is the source of the 6 T cell receptor beta chains below, sequenced in a study of OX40 agonist ivuxolimab in advanced cancers. The table came from immunoSEQ multiplex PCR; TCRdb's copy has only in-frame clones and leaves some out. This table holds 99,000 or so clones, approximately 80% found once. Material: CD4+ or CD8+ T cells sorted from blood, obtained in a trial of the OX40 agonist ivuxolimab. These receptors originate from an adult with an advanced solid tumor such as melanoma, head and neck, liver or kidney cancer.

This chain uses TRBV29-1 with TRBJ2-7, with 8 bases aligning to TRBD1. Germline V gene sequence: CDR1 SQVTM, CDR2 ANQGSEA. With V trimmed by 3 bases and J by 7 bases, 8 bases remained unmatched. The CDR3 is made up of 13 amino acids. DNA of the CDR3: TGCAGCGTTGATGGGCAGGGGGCGAGGGAGCAGTACTTC. Translation gives CSVDGQGAREQYF.

The rearrangement joins TRBV30 to TRBJ1-2, with a possible D match to TRBD1 (6 bases). The germline V gene has CDR1 GTSNPN and CDR2 SVGIG (reference sequence). Trimming left V 1 base short and J 12 bases short, with 21 bases between. The CDR3 sequence is 14 residues long. The CDR3 here is CAWSANGQLPGNTF. CDR3 bases: TGTGCCTGGAGTGCCAATGGACAGCTCCCGGGTAACACCTTC.

The chain joins TRBV15 to TRBJ1-5; tentatively, D is TRBD1 (6 bases). V gave up 8 bases and J gave up 7 bases, with 15 bases separating them. The germline CDR1 and CDR2 sequences are LNHNV and YYDKDF (reference sequence). The CDR3 totals 13 residues. The CDR3: CATQKTGGQPQHF. DNA for the CDR3: TGTGCCACCCAAAAGACAGGAGGGCAGCCCCAGCATTTT.

The CDR3 loop reads CASSLSGEGYTF. The CDR3 coding sequence is TGTGCCAGCAGCCTCTCGGGGGAGGGCTACACCTTC. The rearrangement links TRBV7-9 to TRBJ1-2; TRBD1 is a possible D gene (5 bases). The V gene's germline CDR1 is SEHNR and CDR2 FQNEAQ (reference sequence). V lost 5 bases, J lost 8 bases, and 12 bases lay in between. The CDR3 has 12 amino acids. The whole variable domain, filled in from reference TRBV7-9 and TRBJ1-2, reads DTGVSQNPRHKITKRGQNVTFRCDPISEHNRLYWYRQTLGQGPEFLTYFQNEAQLEKSRLLSDRFSAERPKGSFSTLEIQRTEQGDSAMYLCASSLSGEGYTFGSGTRLTVV.

The chain joins TRBV19 to TRBJ2-2; either TRBD1 or TRBD2 may supply D (5 bases each). Trimming shortened V by 4 bases and J by 7 bases, and 13 bases separated the two germline ends. Germline CDR1 reads LNHDA; CDR2 reads SQIVND (reference sequence). The CDR3 runs 14 residues. The CDR3 spells CASSRGKIGGELFF. The CDR3 DNA follows: TGTGCCAGTAGTAGGGGGAAAATAGGCGGGGAGCTGTTTTTT.

The chain has TRBV9 and TRBJ1-1, with 9 bases matching TRBD1. The germline V gene encodes CDR1 SGDLS and CDR2 YYNGEE. The CDR3 has 15 amino acids. V shed 3 bases and J 4 bases; nucleotides not matched to a gene: 7. This CDR3 reads CASSAQQGASTEAFF. CDR3 in DNA: TGTGCCAGCAGCGCACAACAGGGGGCAAGCACTGAAGCTTTCTTT.